These 20 T cell receptor beta chains were sequenced from one sample in a study of T cell changes during pregnancy in multiple sclerosis. TCRdb's copy holds only in-frame clones and misses some; the assay was immunoSEQ multiplex PCR. Of 30,000 or so clones in the sample, 80% to 90% are singletons; the top ten hold about 0.74%. This specimen consisted of CD4+ T cells from peripheral blood mononuclear cells, obtained in the first trimester of pregnancy. These receptors were obtained from a female donor in good health, enrolled as a control in a pregnancy study.

This chain links TRBV11-3 with TRBJ2-1; 7 nucleotides match TRBD1. Germline values: CDR1 SGHNT, CDR2 YENEEA. Losses at the gene ends were 5 bases for V and 3 bases for J; bases not matched to a gene: 7. The CDR3 spans 15 residues. The CDR3 spells CASSPGTESYNEQFF. CDR3 DNA sequence: TGTGCCAGCAGCCCCGGGACAGAGAGCTACAATGAGCAGTTCTTC. The variable domain in full, with the rest retrieved from reference TRBV11-3 and TRBJ2-1, is EAGVVQSPRYKIIEKKQPVAFWCNPISGHNTLYWYLQNLGQGPELLIRYENEEAVDDSQLPKDRFSAERLKGVDSTLKIQPAELGDSAVYLCASSPGTESYNEQFFGPGTRLTVL.

This clone was observed a few times. The chain employs TRBV19 and TRBJ2-1; 8 nucleotides line up with TRBD2. The CDR3 is 13 residues long. The germline V gene encodes CDR1 LNHDA and CDR2 SQIVND (reference sequence). The ends lost 3 bases at V and 8 bases at J; junction bases unmatched: 3. Here the CDR3 reads CASSIREGYEQFF. In DNA, the CDR3 is TGTGCCAGTAGTATCCGGGAGGGCTATGAGCAGTTCTTC.

The chain carries TRBV6-5 and TRBJ1-1; TRBD1 matches at 8 bases. V lost 5 bases, J lost 5 bases, and 10 bases stayed unmatched. The CDR3 runs 15 residues. Germline assignment: CDR1 MNHEY and CDR2 SVGAGI. CDR3 loop: CASSPVVRGRTEAFF. The CDR3, as DNA: TGTGCCAGCAGTCCTGTGGTCAGGGGGCGGACTGAAGCTTTCTTT.

This chain uses TRBV25-1 with TRBJ2-5; TRBD1 might be the D (7 bases). The germline V gene has CDR1 MGHDK and CDR2 SYGVNS. CDR3 length: 14 amino acids. V lost 0 bases, J lost 5 bases, and 10 bases lay in between. Here the CDR3 reads CASSEYRGDETQYF. In DNA, the CDR3 is TGTGCCAGCAGTGAATACAGGGGGGATGAGACCCAGTACTTC. The whole variable domain, filled in from reference TRBV25-1 and TRBJ2-5, reads EADIYQTPRYLVIGTGKKITLECSQTMGHDKMYWYQQDPGMELHLIHYSYGVNSTEKGDLSSESTVSRIRTEHFPLTLESARPSHTSQYLCASSEYRGDETQYFGPGTRLLVL.

CDR3 sequence reads: CASSVGGGVLDTQYF. CDR3 coding DNA: TGTGCCAGCAGCGTAGGCGGGGGGGTTTTAGATACGCAGTATTTT. The genes are TRBV9 and TRBJ2-3; 9 bases fit TRBD2. The CDR3 consists of 15 residues. CDR1 and CDR2 (germline): SGDLS, YYNGEE. V shed 0 bases, J shed 5 bases, and the junction held 4 bases outside the gene matches.

This rearrangement joins TRBV4-1 to TRBJ1-4; no clear D. V lost 2 bases and J lost 8, with 6 bases in between. This CDR3 has 12 residues. Germline V lookup: CDR1 MGHRA, CDR2 YSYEKL. CDR3 DNA: TGCGCCAGCAGCCAATTGAGAGAAAAACTGTTTTTT. Encoded protein: CASSQLREKLFF.

The chain links TRBV9 to TRBJ1-4, with 8 nucleotides matching TRBD1. The CDR3 has 14 amino acids. In germline, CDR1 is SGDLS, CDR2 YYNGEE. The ends lost 3 bases at V and 8 bases at J; junction bases unmatched: 6. This chain's CDR3 is CASSDGTGGEKLFF. Here the CDR3 DNA reads TGTGCCAGCAGCGACGGGACAGGAGGAGAAAAACTGTTTTTT.

The rearrangement links TRBV7-2 to TRBJ1-2, with TRBD1 identical over 9 bases. V lost 4 bases, J lost 8 bases, and 11 bases stayed unmatched. Germline assignment: CDR1 SGHTA and CDR2 FQGNSA. This CDR3 region has 15 residues. The CDR3, as DNA: TGTGCCAGCAGCTCGGATCCGGGACAGGGCTTCGGCTACACCTTC. This encodes CASSSDPGQGFGYTF.

This chain joins TRBV7-2 and TRBJ1-2; 7 bases are a match to TRBD1. The V segment lost 4 bases and the J segment 8 bases; nucleotides outside the gene matches: 7. Germline V lookup: CDR1 SGHTA, CDR2 FQGNSA. This CDR3 has 13 residues. CDR3 sequence: CASSYSGTDGYTF. The CDR3 DNA reads TGTGCCAGCAGCTACTCCGGGACAGACGGCTACACCTTC.

As for this clone: Germline is not matched at one junction end, which may reflect a read error. The V and J genes are TRBV6-5 and TRBJ1-1, with D tentatively TRBD1 (5 bases). Germline-derived CDR1 and CDR2 are MNHEY and SVGAGI. This CDR3 has 15 amino acids. CDR3 DNA: TGTGCCAGCAGTTACTACCCCCCGGGACTAAAAGGAAGAGTCTTT. It yields the protein CASSYYPPGLKGRVF.

This chain links TRBV19 with TRBJ1-5; 9 nucleotides match TRBD1. Germline V lookup: CDR1 LNHDA, CDR2 SQIVND (reference sequence). This CDR3 spans 16 amino acids. The ends lost 1 base at V and 6 bases at J; junction bases unmatched: 7. The CDR3 here is CASSIVQGAGSQPQHF. The CDR3 DNA sequence: TGTGCCAGTAGTATAGTACAGGGGGCTGGGAGTCAGCCCCAGCATTTT.

This clone was counted only a few times. The chain joins TRBV7-3 to TRBJ2-2, with TRBD1 matching over 10 bases. This CDR3 is built from 14 residues. The trim removed 5 bases at V and 7 bases at J, leaving 4 bases unmatched. CDR1 is SGHTA, CDR2 FQGTGA, per germline. CDR3 nucleotides: TGTGCCAGCAGCCGGACAGGGGGAGGCGGGGAGCTGTTTTTT. Its translation: CASSRTGGGGELFF.

The chain recombines TRBV19 with TRBJ1-5; a weak D match, TRBD1 (6 bases). The CDR3 contains 16 residues. The V gene's germline CDR1 is LNHDA and CDR2 SQIVND (reference sequence). Trimming cost V 2 bases and J 0 bases, with 11 bases left between them. The CDR3 DNA reads as TGTGCCAGTAGTATACGACAGGTTTATAGCAATCAGCCCCAGCATTTT. Amino acids: CASSIRQVYSNQPQHF.

The rearrangement uses TRBV13 and TRBJ1-2; 9 nucleotides align to TRBD1. Germline values: CDR1 PRHDT, CDR2 FYEKMQ (reference sequence). V was pared by 4 bases and J by 2 bases, with 8 bases of the junction left unmatched. The CDR3 length is 16 residues. CDR3 sequence (DNA): TGTGCCAGCAGCTCTACCCGACAGGGGGAGAACTATGGCTACACCTTC. Protein: CASSSTRQGENYGYTF.

The chain uses TRBV5-1 and TRBJ1-4; D is unclear. The CDR3 has 14 residues. Deletions cut 3 bases from V and 8 bases from J, with 14 bases between. Germline lookup yields CDR1 SGHRS and CDR2 YFSETQ. The CDR3 here is CASSSTRRNEKLFF. The CDR3 DNA follows: TGCGCCAGCAGCTCGACCCGGCGGAACGAAAAACTGTTTTTT.

The chain combines TRBV5-1 with TRBJ2-2; 7 positions agree with TRBD2. V lost 4 bases and J lost 5; bases outside the gene matches: 5. The CDR3 is 14 residues long. Per germline, CDR1 SGHRS and CDR2 YFSETQ. Here the CDR3 DNA reads TGCGCCAGCAGCCCCAGGGAGGGTACCGGGGAGCTGTTTTTT. Translating gives CASSPREGTGELFF.

V is TRBV11-3 and J is TRBJ1-2, with 8 bases lining up with TRBD1. Germline loops: CDR1 SGHNT, CDR2 YENEEA. CDR3 size: 15 residues. V lost 5 bases and J lost 0; bases outside the gene matches: 5. In DNA, the CDR3 is TGTGCCAGCAGCCCACAACAGGGGGCTAACTATGGCTACACCTTC. Translating gives CASSPQQGANYGYTF.

This sequence joins TRBV5-1 and TRBJ2-6; unclear D gene. The germline gives CDR1 SGHRS, CDR2 YFSETQ. The length of the CDR3 is 15 residues. Trimming took 2 bases from V and 2 from J, leaving 8 bases between them. The CDR3 here is CASSFDMPGANVLTF. The CDR3 nucleotides are TGCGCCAGCAGCTTCGACATGCCTGGGGCCAACGTCCTGACTTTC.

The chain is built from TRBV7-2 and TRBJ2-3; D ambiguous. This CDR3 region has 13 residues. Per the germline V gene, CDR1 is SGHTA and CDR2 is FQGNSA. The V and J ends lost 6 bases and 1 base respectively, with 8 bases between them. CDR3 sequence: CASSRQGTDTQYF. CDR3 nucleotide sequence: TGTGCCAGCAGTCGGCAGGGCACAGATACGCAGTATTTT.

V and J are TRBV30 and TRBJ1-1; TRBD1 matches at 9 bases. The length of the CDR3 is 14 residues. Trimming at V came to 8 bases and at J to 5 bases, leaving 12 bases not matched to a gene. Germline loops: CDR1 GTSNPN, CDR2 SVGIG (reference sequence). DNA for the CDR3: TGTGCCCGAACCCCCGGGACAGGGAGAACTGAAGCTTTCTTT. Translation gives CARTPGTGRTEAFF.